The sequence of this TCR beta chain was determined in a study of somatic mutations in cytotoxic T cells in rheumatoid arthritis. Whole-study context: Immediately following diagnosis and ahead of any treatment, patient blood (approximately 30 ml EDTA) was drawn. Using a FACSAria II or Sony SH800, a portion of the V beta antibody-stained T-cell populations were flow-sorted at nearly 100% purity, and among those populations were V beta1+ cells that were then sequenced for TCRB.

Clones were read by immunoSEQ multiplex PCR, and TCRdb kept only the in-frame ones, dropping some. Of about 16,000 clones listed, approximately 82% are singletons. Specimen: CD8+ T cells sorted from blood. The TCR comes from a woman between 45 and 65 years old with rheumatoid arthritis.

DNA for the CDR3: TGTGCCACCAGCCCCTGGGAGACAGGGAGGTCTGGGTACGAGCAGTACTTC. Encoded protein: CATSPWETGRSGYEQYF. The chain joins TRBV15 to TRBJ2-7; a weak D match, TRBD1 (7 bases). This CDR3 comprises 17 residues. Germline CDR1 LNHNV, CDR2 YYDKDF (reference sequence). Trimming removed 5 bases at V and 4 bases at J, with 24 bases between.